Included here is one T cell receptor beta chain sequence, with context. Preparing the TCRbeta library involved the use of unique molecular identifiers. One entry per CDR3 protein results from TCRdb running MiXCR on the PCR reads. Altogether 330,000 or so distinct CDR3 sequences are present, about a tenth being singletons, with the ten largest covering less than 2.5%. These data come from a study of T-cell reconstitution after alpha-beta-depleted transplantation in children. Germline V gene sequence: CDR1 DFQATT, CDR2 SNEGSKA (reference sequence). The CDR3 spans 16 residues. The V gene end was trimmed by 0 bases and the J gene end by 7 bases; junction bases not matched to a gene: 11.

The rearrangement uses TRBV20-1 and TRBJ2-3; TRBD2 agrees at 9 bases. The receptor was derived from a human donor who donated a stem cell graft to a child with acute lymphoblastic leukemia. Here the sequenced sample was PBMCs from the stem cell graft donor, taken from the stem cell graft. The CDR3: CSARDPGGGDLNTQYF. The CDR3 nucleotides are TGCAGTGCTAGAGATCCCGGCGGGGGGGACTTGAATACGCAGTATTTT.